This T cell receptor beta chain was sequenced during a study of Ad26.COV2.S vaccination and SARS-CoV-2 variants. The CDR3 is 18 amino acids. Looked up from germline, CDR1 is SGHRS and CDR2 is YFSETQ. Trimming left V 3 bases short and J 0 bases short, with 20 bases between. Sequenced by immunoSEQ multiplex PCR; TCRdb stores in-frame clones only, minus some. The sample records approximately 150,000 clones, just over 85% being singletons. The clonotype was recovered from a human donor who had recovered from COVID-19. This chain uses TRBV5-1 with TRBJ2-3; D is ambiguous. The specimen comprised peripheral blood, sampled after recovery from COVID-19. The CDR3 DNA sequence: TGCGCCAGCAGCTCGGGCCAAACACCTTATTCTAGCACAGATACGCAGTATTTT. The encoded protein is CASSSGQTPYSSTDTQYF.